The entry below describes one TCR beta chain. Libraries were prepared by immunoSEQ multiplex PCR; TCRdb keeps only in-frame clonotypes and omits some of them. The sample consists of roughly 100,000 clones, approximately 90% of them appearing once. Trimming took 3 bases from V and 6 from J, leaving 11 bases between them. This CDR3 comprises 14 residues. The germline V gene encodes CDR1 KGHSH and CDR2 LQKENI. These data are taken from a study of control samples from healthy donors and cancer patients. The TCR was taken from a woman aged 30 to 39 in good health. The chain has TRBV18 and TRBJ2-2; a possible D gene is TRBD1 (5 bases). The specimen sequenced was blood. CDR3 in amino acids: CASSPYKGPGELFF. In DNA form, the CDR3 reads TGTGCCAGCTCACCGTACAAGGGGCCCGGGGAGCTGTTTTTT.